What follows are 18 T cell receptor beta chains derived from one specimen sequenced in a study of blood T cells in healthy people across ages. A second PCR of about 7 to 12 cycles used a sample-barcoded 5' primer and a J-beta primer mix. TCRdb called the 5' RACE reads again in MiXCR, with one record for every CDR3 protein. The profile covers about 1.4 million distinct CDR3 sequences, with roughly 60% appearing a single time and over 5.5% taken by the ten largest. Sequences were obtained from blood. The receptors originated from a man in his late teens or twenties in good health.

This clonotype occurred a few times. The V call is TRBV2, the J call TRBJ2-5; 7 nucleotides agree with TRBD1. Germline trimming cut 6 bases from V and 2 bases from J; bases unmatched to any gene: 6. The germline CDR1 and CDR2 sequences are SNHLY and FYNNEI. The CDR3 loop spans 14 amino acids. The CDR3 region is CASSAQGEQETQYF. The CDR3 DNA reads TGTGCCAGCAGCGCTCAGGGGGAACAAGAGACCCAGTACTTC.

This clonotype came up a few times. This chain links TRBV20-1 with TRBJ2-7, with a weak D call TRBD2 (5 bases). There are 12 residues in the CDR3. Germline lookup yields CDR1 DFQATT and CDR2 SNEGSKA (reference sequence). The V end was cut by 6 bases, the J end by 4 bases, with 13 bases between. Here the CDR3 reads CSARVSGYEQYF. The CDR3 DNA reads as TGCAGTGCCCGAGTTTCGGGATACGAGCAGTACTTC.

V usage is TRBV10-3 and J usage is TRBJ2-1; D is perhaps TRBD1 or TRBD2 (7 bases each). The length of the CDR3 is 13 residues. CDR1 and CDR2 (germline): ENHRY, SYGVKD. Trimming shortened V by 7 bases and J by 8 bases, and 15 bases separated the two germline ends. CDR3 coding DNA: TGTGCCATCATGGCCAGGGGGGGACATGAGCAGTTCTTC. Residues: CAIMARGGHEQFF.

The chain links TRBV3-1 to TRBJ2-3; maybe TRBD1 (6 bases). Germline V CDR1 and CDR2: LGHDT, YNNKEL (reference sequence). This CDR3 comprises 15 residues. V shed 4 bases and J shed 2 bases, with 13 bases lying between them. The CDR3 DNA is TGTGCCAGCAGCCGAGTGGACAGACACACAGATACGCAGTATTTT. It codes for CASSRVDRHTDTQYF.

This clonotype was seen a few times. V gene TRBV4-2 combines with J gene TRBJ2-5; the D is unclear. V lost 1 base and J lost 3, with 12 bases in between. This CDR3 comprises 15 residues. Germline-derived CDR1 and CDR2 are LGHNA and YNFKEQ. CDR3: CASSQGTAQEETQYF. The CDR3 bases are TGTGCCAGCAGCCAAGGGACGGCTCAAGAAGAGACCCAGTACTTC.

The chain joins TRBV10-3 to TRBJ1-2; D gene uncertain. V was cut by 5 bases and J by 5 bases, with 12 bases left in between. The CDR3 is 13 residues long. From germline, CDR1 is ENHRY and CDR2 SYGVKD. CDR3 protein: CAISPGSSYGYTF. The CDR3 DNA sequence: TGTGCCATCAGTCCGGGATCTTCTTATGGCTACACCTTC.

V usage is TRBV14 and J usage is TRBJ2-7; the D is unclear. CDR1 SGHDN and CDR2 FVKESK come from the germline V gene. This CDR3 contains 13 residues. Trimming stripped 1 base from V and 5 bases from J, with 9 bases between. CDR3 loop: CASSQGWAHEQYF. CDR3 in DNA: TGTGCCAGCAGCCAAGGGTGGGCCCACGAGCAGTACTTC.

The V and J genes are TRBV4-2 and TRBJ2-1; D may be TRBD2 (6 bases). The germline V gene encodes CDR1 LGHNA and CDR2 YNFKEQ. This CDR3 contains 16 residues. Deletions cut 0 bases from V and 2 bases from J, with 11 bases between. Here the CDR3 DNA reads TGTGCCAGCAGCCAAGAAACGGCGGGGACCTACAATGAGCAGTTCTTC. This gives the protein CASSQETAGTYNEQFF.

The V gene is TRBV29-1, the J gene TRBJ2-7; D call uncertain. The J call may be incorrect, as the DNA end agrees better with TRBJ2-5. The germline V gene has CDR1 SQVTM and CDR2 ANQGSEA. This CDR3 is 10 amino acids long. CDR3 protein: CSVSGETQYF. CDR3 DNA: TGCAGCGTTTCCGGGGAGACCCAGTACTTC.

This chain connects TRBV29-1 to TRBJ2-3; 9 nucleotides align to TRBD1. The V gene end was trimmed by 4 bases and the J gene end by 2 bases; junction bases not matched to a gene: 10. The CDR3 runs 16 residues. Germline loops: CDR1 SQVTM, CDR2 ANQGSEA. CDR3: CSVGGQGQGTTDTQYF. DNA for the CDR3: TGCAGCGTTGGGGGACAGGGTCAAGGGACCACAGATACGCAGTATTTT.

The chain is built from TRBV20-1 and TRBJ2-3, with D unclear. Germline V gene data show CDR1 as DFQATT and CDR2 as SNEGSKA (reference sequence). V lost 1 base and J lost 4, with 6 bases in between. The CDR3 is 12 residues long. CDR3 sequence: CSARAVADTQYF. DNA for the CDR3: TGCAGTGCTAGAGCGGTGGCAGATACGCAGTATTTT.

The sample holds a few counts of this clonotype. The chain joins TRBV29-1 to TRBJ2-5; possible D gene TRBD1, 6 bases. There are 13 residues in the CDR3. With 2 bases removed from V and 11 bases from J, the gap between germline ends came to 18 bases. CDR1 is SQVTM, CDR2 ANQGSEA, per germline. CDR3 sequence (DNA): TGCAGCGTTGAATACAGGGCCGTGGGGGAGCAGTACTTC. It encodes CSVEYRAVGEQYF.

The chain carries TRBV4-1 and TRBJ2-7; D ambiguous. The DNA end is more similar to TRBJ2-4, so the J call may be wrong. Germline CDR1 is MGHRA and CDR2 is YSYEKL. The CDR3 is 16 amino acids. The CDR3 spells CASSQDSGFPKNIQYF. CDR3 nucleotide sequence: TGCGCCAGCAGCCAAGATTCTGGGTTCCCCAAAAACATTCAGTACTTC.

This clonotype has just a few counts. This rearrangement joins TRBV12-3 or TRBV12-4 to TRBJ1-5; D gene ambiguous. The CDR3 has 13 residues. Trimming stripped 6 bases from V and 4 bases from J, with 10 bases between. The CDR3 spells CASRDAGNQPQHF. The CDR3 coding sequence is TGTGCCAGCAGGGATGCGGGGAATCAGCCCCAGCATTTT.

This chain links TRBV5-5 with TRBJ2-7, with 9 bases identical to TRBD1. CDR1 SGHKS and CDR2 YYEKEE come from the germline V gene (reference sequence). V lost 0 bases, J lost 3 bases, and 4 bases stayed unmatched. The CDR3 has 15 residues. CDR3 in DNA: TGTGCCAGCAGCTTGGCCGACAGGGGGTACTACGAGCAGTACTTC. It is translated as CASSLADRGYYEQYF.

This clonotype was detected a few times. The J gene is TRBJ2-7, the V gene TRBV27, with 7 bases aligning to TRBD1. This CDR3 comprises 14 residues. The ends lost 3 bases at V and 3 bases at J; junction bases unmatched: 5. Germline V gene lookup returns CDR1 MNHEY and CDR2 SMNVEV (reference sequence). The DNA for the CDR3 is TGTGCCAGCAGTTTTAATTCAGGGGGCTACGAGCAGTACTTC. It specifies CASSFNSGGYEQYF.

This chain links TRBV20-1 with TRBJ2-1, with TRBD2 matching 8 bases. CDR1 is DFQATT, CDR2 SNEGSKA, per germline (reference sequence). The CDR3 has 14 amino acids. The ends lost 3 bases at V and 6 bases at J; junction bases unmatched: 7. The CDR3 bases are TGCAGTGCTAGTGTGTTCGCGGGAGGCAATGAGCAGTTCTTC. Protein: CSASVFAGGNEQFF.

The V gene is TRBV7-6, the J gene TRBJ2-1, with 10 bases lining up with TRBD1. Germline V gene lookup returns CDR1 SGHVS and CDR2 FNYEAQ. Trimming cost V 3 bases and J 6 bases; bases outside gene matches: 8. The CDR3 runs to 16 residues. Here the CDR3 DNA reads TGTGCCAGCAGCTTTGGGACAGGGGTGAACTCCAATGAGCAGTTCTTC. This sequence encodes CASSFGTGVNSNEQFF.